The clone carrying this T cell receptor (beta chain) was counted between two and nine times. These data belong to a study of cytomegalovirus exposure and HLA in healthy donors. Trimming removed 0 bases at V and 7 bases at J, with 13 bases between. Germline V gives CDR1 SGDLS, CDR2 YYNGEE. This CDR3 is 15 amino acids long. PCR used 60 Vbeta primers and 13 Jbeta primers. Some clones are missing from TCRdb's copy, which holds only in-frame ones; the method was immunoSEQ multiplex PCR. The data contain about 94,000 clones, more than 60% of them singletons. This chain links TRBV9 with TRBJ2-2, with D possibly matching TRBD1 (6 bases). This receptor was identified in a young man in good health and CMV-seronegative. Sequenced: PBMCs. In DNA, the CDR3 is TGTGCCAGCAGCGTAGGCAGGGGCGGATTCGGGGAGCTGTTTTTT. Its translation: CASSVGRGGFGELFF.